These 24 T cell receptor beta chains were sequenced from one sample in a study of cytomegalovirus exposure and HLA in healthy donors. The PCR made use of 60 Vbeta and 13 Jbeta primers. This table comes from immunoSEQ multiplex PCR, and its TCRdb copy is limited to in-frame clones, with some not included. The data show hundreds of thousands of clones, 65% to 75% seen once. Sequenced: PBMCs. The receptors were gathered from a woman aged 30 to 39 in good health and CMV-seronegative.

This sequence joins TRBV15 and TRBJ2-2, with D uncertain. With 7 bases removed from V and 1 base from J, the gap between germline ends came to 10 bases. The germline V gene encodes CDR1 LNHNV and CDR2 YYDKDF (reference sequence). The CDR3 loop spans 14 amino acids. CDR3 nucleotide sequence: TGTGCCACCATATCATACAGGAACACCGGGGAGCTGTTTTTT. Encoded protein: CATISYRNTGELFF.

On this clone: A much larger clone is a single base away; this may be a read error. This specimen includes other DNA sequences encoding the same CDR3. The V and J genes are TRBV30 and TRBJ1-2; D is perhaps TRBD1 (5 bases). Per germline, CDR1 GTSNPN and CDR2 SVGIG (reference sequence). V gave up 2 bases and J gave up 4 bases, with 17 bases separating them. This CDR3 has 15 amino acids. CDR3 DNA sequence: TGTGCCTGGAGTACACACCCAGGGTACGGCTATGGCTACACCTTC. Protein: CAWSTHPGYGYGYTF.

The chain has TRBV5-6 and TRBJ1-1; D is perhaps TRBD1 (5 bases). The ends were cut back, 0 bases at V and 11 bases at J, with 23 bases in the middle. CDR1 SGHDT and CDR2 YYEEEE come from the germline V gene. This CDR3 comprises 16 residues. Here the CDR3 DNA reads TGTGCCAGCAGCTTGGCCGGTAAAGGAACGGGGGTCGAGGCTTTCTTT. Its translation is CASSLAGKGTGVEAFF.

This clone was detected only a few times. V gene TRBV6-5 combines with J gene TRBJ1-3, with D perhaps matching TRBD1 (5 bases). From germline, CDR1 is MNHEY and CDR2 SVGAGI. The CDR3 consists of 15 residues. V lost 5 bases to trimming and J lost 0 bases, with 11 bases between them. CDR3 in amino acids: CASSAGRVSGNTIYF. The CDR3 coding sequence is TGTGCCAGCAGTGCGGGACGGGTCTCTGGAAACACCATATATTTT.

This CDR3 reads CASSSFPISTSGRETQYF. In DNA, the CDR3 is TGTGCCAGCAGCTCCTTTCCCATTTCGACTAGCGGGAGAGAGACCCAGTACTTC. The genes are TRBV5-4 and TRBJ2-5; 12 bases match TRBD2. Germline CDR1 is SGHNT and CDR2 is YYREEE (reference sequence). There are 18 residues in the CDR3. V dropped 3 bases and J dropped 4; count of bases not matched to a gene: 13.

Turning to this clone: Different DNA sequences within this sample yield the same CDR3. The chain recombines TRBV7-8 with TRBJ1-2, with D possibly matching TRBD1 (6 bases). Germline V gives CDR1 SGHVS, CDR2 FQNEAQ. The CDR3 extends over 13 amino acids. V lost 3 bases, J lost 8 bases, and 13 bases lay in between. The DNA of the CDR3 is TGTGCCAGCAGCTTGGGAGGGGGGTACGGCTACACCTTC. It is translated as CASSLGGGYGYTF. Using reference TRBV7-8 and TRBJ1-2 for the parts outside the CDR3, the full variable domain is GAGVSQSPRYKVAKRGQDVALRCDPISGHVSLFWYQQALGQGPEFLTYFQNEAQLDKSGLPSDRFFAERPEGSVSTLKIQRTQQEDSAVYLCASSLGGGYGYTFGSGTRLTVV.

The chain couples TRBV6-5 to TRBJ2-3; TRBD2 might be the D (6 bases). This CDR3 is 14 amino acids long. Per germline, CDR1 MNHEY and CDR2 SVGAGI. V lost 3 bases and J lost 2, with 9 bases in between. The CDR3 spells CASSYSGLTDTQYF. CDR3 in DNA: TGTGCCAGCAGTTATAGCGGCCTCACAGATACGCAGTATTTT.

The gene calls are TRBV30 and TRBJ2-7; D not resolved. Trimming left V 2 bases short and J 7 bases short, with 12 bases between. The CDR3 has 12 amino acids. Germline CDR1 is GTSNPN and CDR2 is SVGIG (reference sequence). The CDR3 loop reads CAWSLGLGEQYF. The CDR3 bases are TGTGCCTGGAGTCTAGGTCTGGGTGAGCAGTACTTC. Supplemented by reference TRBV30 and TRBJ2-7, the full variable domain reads SQTIHQWPATLVQPVGSPLSLECTVEGTSNPNLYWYRQAAGRGLQLLFYSVGIGQISSEVPQNLSASRPQDRQFILSSKKLLLSDSGFYLCAWSLGLGEQYFGPGTRLTVT.

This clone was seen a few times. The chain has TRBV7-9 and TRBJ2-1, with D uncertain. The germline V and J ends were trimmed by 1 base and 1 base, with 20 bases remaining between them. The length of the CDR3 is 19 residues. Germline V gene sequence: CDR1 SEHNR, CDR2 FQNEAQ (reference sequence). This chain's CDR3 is CASSLDISPLVTSYNEQFF. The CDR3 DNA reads TGTGCCAGCAGCTTAGATATCTCCCCCCTAGTTACTTCCTACAATGAGCAGTTCTTC.

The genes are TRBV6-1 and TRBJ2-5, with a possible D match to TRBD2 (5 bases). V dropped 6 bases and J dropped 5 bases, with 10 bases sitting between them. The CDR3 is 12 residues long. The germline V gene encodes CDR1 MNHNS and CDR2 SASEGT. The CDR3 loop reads CASRSGVETQYF. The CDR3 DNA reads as TGTGCCAGCAGATCCGGGGTCGAGACCCAGTACTTC.

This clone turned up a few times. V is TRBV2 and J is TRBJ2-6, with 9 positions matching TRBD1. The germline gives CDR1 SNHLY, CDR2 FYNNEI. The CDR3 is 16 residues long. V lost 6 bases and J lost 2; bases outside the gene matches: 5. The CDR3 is CASRLNRGPGANVLTF. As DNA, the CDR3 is TGTGCCAGCAGACTCAACAGGGGGCCTGGGGCCAACGTCCTGACTTTC.

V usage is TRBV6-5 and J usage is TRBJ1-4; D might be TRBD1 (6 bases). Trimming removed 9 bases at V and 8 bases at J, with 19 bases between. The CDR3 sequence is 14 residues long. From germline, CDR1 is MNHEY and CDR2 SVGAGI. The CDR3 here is CASTFRGGWEKLFF. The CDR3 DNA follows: TGTGCCAGTACTTTCCGAGGGGGTTGGGAAAAACTGTTTTTT.

CDR3 sequence reads: CASSRISGESPSGANVLTF. The CDR3 DNA follows: TGTGCCAGCAGCCGTATTTCCGGGGAGTCTCCATCTGGGGCCAACGTCCTGACTTTC. This chain joins TRBV9 and TRBJ2-6; the D gene is possibly TRBD2 (5 bases). Trimming pared 4 bases from V and 1 base from J, leaving 21 bases between. Germline V gives CDR1 SGDLS, CDR2 YYNGEE. The CDR3 has 19 amino acids.

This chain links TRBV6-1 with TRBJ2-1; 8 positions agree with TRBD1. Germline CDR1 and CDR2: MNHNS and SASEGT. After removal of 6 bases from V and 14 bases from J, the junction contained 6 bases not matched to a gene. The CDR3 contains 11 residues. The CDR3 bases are TGTGCCAGCAGCACCAGGGGGCTTAAGTTCTTC. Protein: CASSTRGLKFF.

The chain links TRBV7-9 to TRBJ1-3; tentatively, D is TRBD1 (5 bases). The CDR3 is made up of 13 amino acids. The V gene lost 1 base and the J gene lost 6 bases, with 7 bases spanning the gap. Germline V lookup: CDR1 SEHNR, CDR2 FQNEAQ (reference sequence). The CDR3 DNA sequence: TGTGCCAGCAGCTTAGGACAGTTAAACACCATATATTTT. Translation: CASSLGQLNTIYF.

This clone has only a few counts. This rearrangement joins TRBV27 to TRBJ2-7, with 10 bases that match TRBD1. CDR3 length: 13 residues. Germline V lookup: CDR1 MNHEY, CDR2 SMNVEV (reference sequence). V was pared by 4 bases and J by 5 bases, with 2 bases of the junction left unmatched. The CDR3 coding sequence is TGTGCCAGCAGTTGGACAGGGGGTCACGAGCAGTACTTC. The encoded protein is CASSWTGGHEQYF.

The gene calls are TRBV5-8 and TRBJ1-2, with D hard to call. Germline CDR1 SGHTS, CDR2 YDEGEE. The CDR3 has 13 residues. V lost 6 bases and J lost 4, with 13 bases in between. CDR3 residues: CASNRAGIYGYTF. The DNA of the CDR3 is TGTGCCAGCAATCGAGCGGGCATCTATGGCTACACCTTC.

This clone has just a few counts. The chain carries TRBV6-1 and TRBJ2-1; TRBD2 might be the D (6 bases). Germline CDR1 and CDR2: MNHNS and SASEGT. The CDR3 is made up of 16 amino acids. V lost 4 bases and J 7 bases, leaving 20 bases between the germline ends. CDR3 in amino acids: CASSALDYRGLNEQFF. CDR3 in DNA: TGTGCCAGCAGTGCGTTGGACTACCGGGGATTAAATGAGCAGTTCTTC.

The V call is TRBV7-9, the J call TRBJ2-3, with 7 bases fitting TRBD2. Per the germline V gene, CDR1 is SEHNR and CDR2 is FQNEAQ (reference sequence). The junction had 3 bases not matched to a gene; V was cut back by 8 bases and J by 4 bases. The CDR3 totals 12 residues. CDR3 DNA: TGTGCCAGCCTACGGGAGGCAGATACGCAGTATTTT. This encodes CASLREADTQYF.

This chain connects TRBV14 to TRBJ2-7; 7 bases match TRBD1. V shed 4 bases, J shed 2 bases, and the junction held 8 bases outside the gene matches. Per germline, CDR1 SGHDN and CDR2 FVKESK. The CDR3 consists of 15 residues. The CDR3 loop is CASSPARQGAYEQYF. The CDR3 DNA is TGTGCCAGCAGCCCCGCCAGGCAGGGGGCCTACGAGCAGTACTTC.

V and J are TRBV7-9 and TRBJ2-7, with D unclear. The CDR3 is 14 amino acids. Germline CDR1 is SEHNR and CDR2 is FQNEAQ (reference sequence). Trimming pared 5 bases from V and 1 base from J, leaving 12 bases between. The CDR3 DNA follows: TGTGCCAGCAGCGACCCGGGTCTATCCTACGAGCAGTACTTC. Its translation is CASSDPGLSYEQYF.

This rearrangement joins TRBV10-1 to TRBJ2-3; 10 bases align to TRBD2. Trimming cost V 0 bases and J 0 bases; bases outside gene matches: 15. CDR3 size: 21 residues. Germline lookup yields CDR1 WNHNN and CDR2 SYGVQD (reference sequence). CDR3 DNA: TGCGCCAGCAGTGAGTCGAAAATTAGCGGGAGGCGCCGGACTAGCACAGATACGCAGTATTTT. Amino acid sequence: CASSESKISGRRRTSTDTQYF.

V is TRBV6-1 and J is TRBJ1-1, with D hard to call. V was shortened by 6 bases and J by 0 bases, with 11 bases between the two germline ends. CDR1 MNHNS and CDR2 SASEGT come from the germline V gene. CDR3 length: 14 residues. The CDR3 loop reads CASSPTWMNTEAFF. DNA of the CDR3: TGTGCCAGCAGCCCGACTTGGATGAACACTGAAGCTTTCTTT.

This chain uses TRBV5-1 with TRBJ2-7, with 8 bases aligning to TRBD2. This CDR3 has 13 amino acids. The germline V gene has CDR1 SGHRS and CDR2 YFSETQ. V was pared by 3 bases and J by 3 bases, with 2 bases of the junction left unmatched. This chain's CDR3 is CASSSTSDYEQYF. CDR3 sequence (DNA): TGCGCCAGCAGCTCGACTAGCGACTACGAGCAGTACTTC.